The text below deals with one T cell receptor beta chain. This CDR3 is built from 14 residues. From germline, CDR1 is MNHEY and CDR2 SVGAGI. The V and J ends lost 6 bases and 1 base respectively, with 10 bases between them. Authors' analysis steps: Counts of nucleated cells, estimated from reference gene primer amplification, were obtained. The repertoire was sequenced with immunoSEQ multiplex PCR; TCRdb's copy has only in-frame clones and lacks some. V and J calls and clone size come straight from that table; D and trimming were deduced from the DNA. Of approximately 240,000 clones listed, around four fifths are singletons. The record originates from a study of blood T cell repertoires in COVID-19.

The V and J genes are TRBV6-5 and TRBJ2-1, with D possibly matching TRBD2 (6 bases). Sequencing was carried out using peripheral blood. The receptor was isolated from a woman aged 80 or over with active or convalescent COVID-19. The CDR3 DNA sequence: TGTGCCAGCAGCCCGGGACTTTCCTACAATGAGCAGTTCTTC. Translated: CASSPGLSYNEQFF.